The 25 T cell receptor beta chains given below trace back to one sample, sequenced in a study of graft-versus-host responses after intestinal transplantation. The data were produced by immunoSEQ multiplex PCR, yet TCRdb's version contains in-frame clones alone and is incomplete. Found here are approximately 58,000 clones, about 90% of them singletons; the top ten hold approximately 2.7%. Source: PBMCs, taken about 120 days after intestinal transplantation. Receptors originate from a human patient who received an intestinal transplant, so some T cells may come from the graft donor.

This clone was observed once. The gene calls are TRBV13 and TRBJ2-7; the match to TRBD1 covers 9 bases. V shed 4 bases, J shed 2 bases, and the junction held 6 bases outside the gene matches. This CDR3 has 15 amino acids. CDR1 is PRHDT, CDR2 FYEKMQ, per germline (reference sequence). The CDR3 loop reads CASSYRGRAPYEQYF. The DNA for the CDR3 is TGTGCCAGCAGCTACAGGGGGCGCGCCCCCTACGAGCAGTACTTC.

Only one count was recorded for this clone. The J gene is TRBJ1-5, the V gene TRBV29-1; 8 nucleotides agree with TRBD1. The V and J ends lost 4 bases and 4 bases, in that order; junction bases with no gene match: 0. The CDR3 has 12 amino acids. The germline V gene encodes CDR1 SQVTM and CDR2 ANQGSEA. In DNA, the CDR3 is TGCAGCGTTGGACAGGGGAATCAGCCCCAGCATTTT. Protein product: CSVGQGNQPQHF.

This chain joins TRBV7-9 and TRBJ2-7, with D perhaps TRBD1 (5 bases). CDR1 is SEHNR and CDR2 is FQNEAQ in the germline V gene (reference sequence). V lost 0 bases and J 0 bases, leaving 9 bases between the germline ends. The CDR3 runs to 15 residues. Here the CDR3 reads CASSLARTHSYEQYF. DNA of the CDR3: TGTGCCAGCAGCTTAGCGCGGACACACTCCTACGAGCAGTACTTC.

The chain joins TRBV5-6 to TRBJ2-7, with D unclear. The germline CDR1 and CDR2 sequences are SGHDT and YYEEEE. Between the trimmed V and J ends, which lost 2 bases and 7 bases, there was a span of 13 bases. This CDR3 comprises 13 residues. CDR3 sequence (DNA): TGTGCCAGCAGCTTCCCCGGCCCCCGGGAGCAGTACTTC. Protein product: CASSFPGPREQYF.

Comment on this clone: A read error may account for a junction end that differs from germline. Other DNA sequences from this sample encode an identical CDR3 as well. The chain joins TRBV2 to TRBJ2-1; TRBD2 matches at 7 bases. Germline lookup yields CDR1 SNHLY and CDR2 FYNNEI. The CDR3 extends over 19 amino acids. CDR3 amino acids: CASSPETSFGGSSYNEQFF. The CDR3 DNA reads TGCGCCAGCTCCCCGGAGACAAGTTTCGGCGGGAGCTCCTACAATGAGCAGTTCTTC.

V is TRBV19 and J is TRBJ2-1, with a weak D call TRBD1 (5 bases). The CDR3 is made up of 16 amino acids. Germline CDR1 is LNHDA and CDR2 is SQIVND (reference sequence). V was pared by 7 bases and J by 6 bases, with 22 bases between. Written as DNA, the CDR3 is TGTGCCAGTATCAACCCCCCTCAGGGCACCGGCAATGAGCAGTTCTTC. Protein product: CASINPPQGTGNEQFF. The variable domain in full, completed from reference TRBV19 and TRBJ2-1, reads DGGITQSPKYLFRKEGQNVTLSCEQNLNHDAMYWYRQDPGQGLRLIYYSQIVNDFQKGDIAEGYSVSREKKESFPLTVTSAQKNPTAFYLCASINPPQGTGNEQFFGPGTRLTVL.

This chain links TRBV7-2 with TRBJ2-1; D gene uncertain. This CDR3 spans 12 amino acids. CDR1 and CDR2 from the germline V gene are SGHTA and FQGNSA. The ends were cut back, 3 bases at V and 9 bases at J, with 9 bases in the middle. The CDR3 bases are TGTGCCAGCAGCTTTGCCCTGCGTGAGCAGTTCTTC. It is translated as CASSFALREQFF.

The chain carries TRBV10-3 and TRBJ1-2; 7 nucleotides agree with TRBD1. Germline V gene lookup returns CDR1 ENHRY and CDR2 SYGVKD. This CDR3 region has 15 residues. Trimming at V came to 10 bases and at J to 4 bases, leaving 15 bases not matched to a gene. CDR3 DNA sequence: TGTGCCAACCGGGACAGCTTAACTTACGCCTATGGCTACACCTTC. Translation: CANRDSLTYAYGYTF.

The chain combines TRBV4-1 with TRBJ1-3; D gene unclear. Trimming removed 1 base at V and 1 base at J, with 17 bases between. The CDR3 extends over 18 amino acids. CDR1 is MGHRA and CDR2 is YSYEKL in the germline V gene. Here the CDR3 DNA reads TGCGCCAGCAGCCAAGTCGGGTTCGCCACTAGATCTGGAAACACCATATATTTT. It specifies CASSQVGFATRSGNTIYF.

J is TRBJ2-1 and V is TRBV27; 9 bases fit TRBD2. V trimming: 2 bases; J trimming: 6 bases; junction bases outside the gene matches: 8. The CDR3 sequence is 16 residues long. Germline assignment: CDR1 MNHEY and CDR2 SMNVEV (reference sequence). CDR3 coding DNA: TGTGCCAGCAGTTTAGAATGGACTAGCGAGAGCAATGAGCAGTTCTTC. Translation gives CASSLEWTSESNEQFF.

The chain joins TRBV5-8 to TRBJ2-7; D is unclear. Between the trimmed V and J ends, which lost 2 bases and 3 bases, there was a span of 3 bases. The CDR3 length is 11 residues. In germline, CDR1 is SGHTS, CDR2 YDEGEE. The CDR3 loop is CASSLYYEQYF. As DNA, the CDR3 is TGTGCCAGCAGCTTATACTACGAGCAGTACTTC.

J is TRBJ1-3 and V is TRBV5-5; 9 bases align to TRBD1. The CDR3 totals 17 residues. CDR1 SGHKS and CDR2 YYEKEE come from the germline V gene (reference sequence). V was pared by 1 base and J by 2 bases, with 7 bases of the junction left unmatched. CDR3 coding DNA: TGTGCCAGCAGCTTGACCACGACAGGGGGACCTGGAAACACCATATATTTT. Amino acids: CASSLTTTGGPGNTIYF. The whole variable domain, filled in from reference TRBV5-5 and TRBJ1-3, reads DAGVTQSPTHLIKTRGQQVTLRCSPISGHKSVSWYQQVLGQGPQFIFQYYEKEERGRGNFPDRFSARQFPNYSSELNVNALLLGDSALYLCASSLTTTGGPGNTIYFGEGSWLTVV.

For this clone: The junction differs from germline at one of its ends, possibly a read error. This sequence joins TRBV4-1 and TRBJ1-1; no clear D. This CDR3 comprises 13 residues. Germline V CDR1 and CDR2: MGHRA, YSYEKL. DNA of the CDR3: TGCGCCAGCAGCCAGGCCGTGAACGCTGAAGCTTTCTTT. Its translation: CASSQAVNAEAFF.

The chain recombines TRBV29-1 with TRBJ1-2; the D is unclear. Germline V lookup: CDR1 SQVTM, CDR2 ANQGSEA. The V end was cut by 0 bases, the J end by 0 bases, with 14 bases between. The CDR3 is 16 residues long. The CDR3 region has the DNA TGCAGCGTTGAAGAAAGCTCGCAGACCTCTAACTATGGCTACACCTTC. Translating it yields CSVEESSQTSNYGYTF.

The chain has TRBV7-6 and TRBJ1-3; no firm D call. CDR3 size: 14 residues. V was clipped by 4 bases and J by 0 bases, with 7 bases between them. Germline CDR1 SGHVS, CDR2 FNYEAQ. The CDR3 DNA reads TGTGCCAGCAGCTCACCCAGCTCTGGAAACACCATATATTTT. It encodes CASSSPSSGNTIYF.

The CDR3 nucleotides read TGCGCCAGCAGCCCGGACAGGGGCCTCGATACGCAGTATTTT. This gives the protein CASSPDRGLDTQYF. The chain employs TRBV5-1 and TRBJ2-3; 9 bases match TRBD1. This CDR3 is 14 amino acids long. With 4 bases clipped from V and 6 bases from J, the junction kept 6 bases outside the gene matches. Germline CDR1 and CDR2: SGHRS and YFSETQ.

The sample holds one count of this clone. DNA of the CDR3: TGTGCCAGCTCACCACTCGAGACAGGTTACTCTGGAAACACCATATATTTT. Amino acid sequence: CASSPLETGYSGNTIYF. This sequence joins TRBV18 and TRBJ1-3; TRBD1 is a possible D gene (6 bases). CDR1 and CDR2 (germline): KGHSH, LQKENI. The CDR3 runs to 17 residues. V gave up 1 base and J gave up 0 bases, with 13 bases separating them.

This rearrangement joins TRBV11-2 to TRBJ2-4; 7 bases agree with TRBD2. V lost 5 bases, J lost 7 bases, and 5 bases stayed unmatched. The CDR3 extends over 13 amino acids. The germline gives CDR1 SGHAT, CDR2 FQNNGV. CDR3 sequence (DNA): TGTGCCAGCAGCAACCCCGGGGGGAACATTCAGTACTTC. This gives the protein CASSNPGGNIQYF.

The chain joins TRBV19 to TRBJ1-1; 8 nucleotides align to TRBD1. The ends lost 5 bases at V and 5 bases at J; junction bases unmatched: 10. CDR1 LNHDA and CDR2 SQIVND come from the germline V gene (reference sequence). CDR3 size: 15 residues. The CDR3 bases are TGTGCCAGTAGTCCCCGTGACAGGGGTTTTACTGAAGCTTTCTTT. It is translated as CASSPRDRGFTEAFF. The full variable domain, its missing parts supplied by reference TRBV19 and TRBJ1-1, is DGGITQSPKYLFRKEGQNVTLSCEQNLNHDAMYWYRQDPGQGLRLIYYSQIVNDFQKGDIAEGYSVSREKKESFPLTVTSAQKNPTAFYLCASSPRDRGFTEAFFGQGTRLTVV.

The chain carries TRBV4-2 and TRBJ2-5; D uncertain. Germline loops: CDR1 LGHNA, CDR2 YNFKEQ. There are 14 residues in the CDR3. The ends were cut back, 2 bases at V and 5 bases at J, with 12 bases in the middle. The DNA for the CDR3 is TGTGCCAGCAGCCAAACGGAAAGGGTCGAGACCCAGTACTTC. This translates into CASSQTERVETQYF.

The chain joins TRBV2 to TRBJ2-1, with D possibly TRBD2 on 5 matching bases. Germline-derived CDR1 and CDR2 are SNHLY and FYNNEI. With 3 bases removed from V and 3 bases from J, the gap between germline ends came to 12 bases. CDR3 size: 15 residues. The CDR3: CASSERRADYNEQFF. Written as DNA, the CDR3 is TGTGCCAGCAGTGAGCGGCGGGCGGACTACAATGAGCAGTTCTTC.

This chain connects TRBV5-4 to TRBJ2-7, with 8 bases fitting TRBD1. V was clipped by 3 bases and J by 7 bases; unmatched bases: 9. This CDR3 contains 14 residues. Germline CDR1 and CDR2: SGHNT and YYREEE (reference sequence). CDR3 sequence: CASSSTGVVGEQYF. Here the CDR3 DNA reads TGTGCCAGCAGCTCGACAGGGGTCGTGGGGGAGCAGTACTTC.

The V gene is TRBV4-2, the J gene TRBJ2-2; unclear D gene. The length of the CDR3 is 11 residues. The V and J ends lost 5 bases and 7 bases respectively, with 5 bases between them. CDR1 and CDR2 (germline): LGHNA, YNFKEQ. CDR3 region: CASSSGGELFF. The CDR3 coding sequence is TGTGCCAGCAGCTCCGGCGGGGAGCTGTTTTTT.

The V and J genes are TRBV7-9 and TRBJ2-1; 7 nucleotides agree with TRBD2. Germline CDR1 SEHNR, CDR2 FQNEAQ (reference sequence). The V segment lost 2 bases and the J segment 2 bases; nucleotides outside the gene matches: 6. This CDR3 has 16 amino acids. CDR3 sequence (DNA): TGTGCCAGCAGCTTATCACTGGGGGGGACCTACAATGAGCAGTTCTTC. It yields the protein CASSLSLGGTYNEQFF.

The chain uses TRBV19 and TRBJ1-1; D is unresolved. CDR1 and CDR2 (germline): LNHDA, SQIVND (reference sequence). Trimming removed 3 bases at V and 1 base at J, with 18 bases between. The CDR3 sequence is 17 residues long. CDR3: CASSIDPLEAWNTEAFF. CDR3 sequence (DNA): TGTGCCAGTAGTATTGACCCCCTCGAGGCCTGGAACACTGAAGCTTTCTTT.